What follows are 11 T cell receptor beta chains derived from one specimen sequenced in a study of shared clonotypes between healthy human individuals. Method: immunoSEQ multiplex PCR; TCRdb's copy keeps in-frame clones and lacks some. The sample lists around 2.5 million clones, 90% to 95% occurring once. The sequencing input was naive CD4+ T cells from PBMCs. The subset is: CD45RA+ positively selected. These receptors were taken from a young man in good health. Some clones in this sample may be carry-over from other donors' samples.

This clone appeared once. CDR3: CASSFPPLGLSNQPQHF. The CDR3 DNA reads TGTGCCAGCAGTTTCCCACCACTGGGGCTGAGCAATCAGCCCCAGCATTTT. The chain combines TRBV28 with TRBJ1-5; possible D gene TRBD1, 5 bases. Germline V gene sequence: CDR1 MDHEN, CDR2 SYDVKM. V was clipped by 3 bases and J by 1 base, with 16 bases between them. The CDR3 loop spans 17 amino acids. Full variable domain (rest looked up from reference TRBV28 and TRBJ1-5): DVKVTQSSRYLVKRTGEKVFLECVQDMDHENMFWYRQDPGLGLRLIYFSYDVKMKEKGDIPEGYSVSREKKERFSLILESASTNQTSMYLCASSFPPLGLSNQPQHFGDGTRLSIL.

This sequence joins TRBV5-1 and TRBJ2-2; TRBD1 is a possible D gene (6 bases). The germline V gene encodes CDR1 SGHRS and CDR2 YFSETQ. V was pared by 3 bases and J by 2 bases, with 8 bases between. The CDR3 contains 14 residues. The CDR3 nucleotides read TGCGCCAGCAGCTGGGGACACAACACCGGGGAGCTGTTTTTT. The encoded protein is CASSWGHNTGELFF.

The V and J genes are TRBV9 and TRBJ2-7; the D is unclear. V lost 2 bases to trimming and J lost 0 bases, with 9 bases between them. Germline values: CDR1 SGDLS, CDR2 YYNGEE. The CDR3 length is 14 residues. CDR3 sequence: CASSVSLGSYEQYF. The CDR3 DNA reads as TGTGCCAGCAGCGTGTCTCTAGGCTCCTACGAGCAGTACTTC.

The genes are TRBV27 and TRBJ2-5; the D is unclear. This CDR3 has 15 residues. Germline V CDR1 and CDR2: MNHEY, SMNVEV (reference sequence). Trimming took 6 bases from V and 5 from J, leaving 19 bases between them. The CDR3 region is CASRPTAISMETQYF. CDR3 DNA: TGTGCCAGCAGGCCGACGGCTATATCCATGGAGACCCAGTACTTC.

Note on this clone: Germline is not matched at one junction end, which may reflect a read error. This chain uses TRBV27 with TRBJ2-2, with unresolved D. CDR1 MNHEY and CDR2 SMNVEV come from the germline V gene (reference sequence). The CDR3 is made up of 14 amino acids. The CDR3 DNA reads as TGTGCCAGCTGTTTACAGAGGAACACCGGGGAGCTGTTTTTT. Encoded protein: CASCLQRNTGELFF.

J is TRBJ1-2 and V is TRBV4-2, with D possibly matching TRBD1 (5 bases). Trimming cost V 4 bases and J 4 bases, with 13 bases left between them. Germline loops: CDR1 LGHNA, CDR2 YNFKEQ. CDR3 length: 14 amino acids. In nucleotides, the CDR3 is TGTGCCAGCAGCCGCCCCCAGGGAGGCTATGGCTACACCTTC. It encodes CASSRPQGGYGYTF.

The CDR3 sequence is CASGFGGNQPQHF. The CDR3 bases are TGTGCTAGTGGTTTTGGGGGAAATCAGCCCCAGCATTTT. The chain couples TRBV12-5 to TRBJ1-5; TRBD1 is a possible D gene (5 bases). Trimming removed 3 bases at V and 4 bases at J, with 7 bases between. From germline, CDR1 is LGHNT and CDR2 FRNRAP. The length of the CDR3 is 13 residues. The full variable domain, completed using reference TRBV12-5 and TRBJ1-5, is DARVTQTPRHKVTEMGQEVTMRCQPILGHNTVFWYRQTMMQGLELLAYFRNRAPLDDSGMPKDRFSAEMPDATLATLKIQPSEPRDSAVYFCASGFGGNQPQHFGDGTRLSIL.

This chain connects TRBV10-3 to TRBJ1-1, with D possibly being TRBD1 (5 bases). This CDR3 has 14 residues. Germline CDR1 is ENHRY and CDR2 is SYGVKD. Trimming cost V 3 bases and J 1 base, with 9 bases left between them. The CDR3 reads CAISDPTANTEAFF. As DNA, the CDR3 is TGTGCCATCAGTGATCCGACAGCGAACACTGAAGCTTTCTTT.

The rearrangement links TRBV7-9 to TRBJ2-2; possible D gene TRBD1, 5 bases. In germline, CDR1 is SEHNR, CDR2 FQNEAQ (reference sequence). The CDR3 loop spans 14 amino acids. The V gene lost 6 bases and the J gene lost 0 bases, with 8 bases spanning the gap. The DNA of the CDR3 is TGTGCCAGCAGATCAGGGTCGAACACCGGGGAGCTGTTTTTT. Translating it yields CASRSGSNTGELFF.

This clone was detected only once. The J gene is TRBJ2-1, the V gene TRBV7-2; D may correspond to TRBD1 or TRBD2 (5 bases each). Trimming left V 5 bases short and J 15 bases short, with 20 bases between. The germline gives CDR1 SGHTA, CDR2 FQGNSA. The CDR3 sequence is 13 residues long. DNA of the CDR3: TGTGCCAGCAGCCAACCCGGGACGCTCTTTCCGTTCTTC. It encodes CASSQPGTLFPFF.

The J gene is TRBJ1-1, the V gene TRBV15, with 8 positions matching TRBD1. V dropped 7 bases and J dropped 5; count of bases not matched to a gene: 9. The CDR3 covers 14 residues. Germline CDR1 is LNHNV and CDR2 is YYDKDF (reference sequence). The CDR3 coding sequence is TGTGCCACCAATAGCCAGGGGGCCGGGACTGAAGCTTTCTTT. As protein: CATNSQGAGTEAFF.